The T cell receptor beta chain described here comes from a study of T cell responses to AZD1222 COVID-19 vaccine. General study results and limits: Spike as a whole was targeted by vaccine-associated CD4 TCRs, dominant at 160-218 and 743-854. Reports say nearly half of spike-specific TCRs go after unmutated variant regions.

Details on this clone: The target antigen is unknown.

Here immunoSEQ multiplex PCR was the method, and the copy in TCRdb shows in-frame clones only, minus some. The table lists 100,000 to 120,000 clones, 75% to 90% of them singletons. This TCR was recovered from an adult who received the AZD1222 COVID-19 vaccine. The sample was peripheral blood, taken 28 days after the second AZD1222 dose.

The CDR3 DNA is TGCAGCGCCTCGGACCGAAGAAGGTCCTACAATGAGCAGTTCTTC. Translation gives CSASDRRRSYNEQFF. The chain employs TRBV29-1 and TRBJ2-1; no definite D call. CDR3 length equals 15 residues. Germline values: CDR1 SQVTM, CDR2 ANQGSEA. With 7 bases removed from V and 1 base from J, the gap between germline ends came to 17 bases.